These 6 T cell receptor beta chains came from one sample sequenced in a study of blood T cell repertoires in COVID-19. TCRdb's copy holds only in-frame clones and misses some; the assay was immunoSEQ multiplex PCR. Among some 220,000 clones listed, around 81% were seen once. The material sequenced was peripheral blood. Source of these receptors: a woman in her twenties or thirties who had recovered from COVID-19.

The V gene is TRBV5-1, the J gene TRBJ2-7, with D perhaps TRBD2 (5 bases). The germline gives CDR1 SGHRS, CDR2 YFSETQ. This CDR3 region has 16 residues. V was pared by 2 bases and J by 2 bases, with 17 bases between. The CDR3 protein is CASSFPGSGVAYEQYF. CDR3 coding DNA: TGCGCCAGCAGCTTCCCGGGGAGCGGAGTAGCCTACGAGCAGTACTTC.

V is TRBV7-3 and J is TRBJ2-3; 14 bases agree with TRBD2. Germline CDR1 reads SGHTA; CDR2 reads FQGTGA. V lost 5 bases, J lost 5 bases, and 3 bases stayed unmatched. The CDR3 contains 15 residues. CDR3 residues: CASSVGLAGVDTQYF. The CDR3 nucleotides are TGTGCCAGCAGCGTGGGACTAGCGGGAGTAGATACGCAGTATTTT.

V usage is TRBV3-1 (or the pseudogene TRBV3-2) and J usage is TRBJ2-7; no firm D call. The germline CDR1 and CDR2 sequences are LGHDT and YNNKEL (reference sequence). Trimming shortened V by 0 bases and J by 1 base, and 10 bases separated the two germline ends. This CDR3 comprises 15 residues. This chain's CDR3 is CASSQDLGRSYEQYF. The CDR3 region has the DNA TGTGCCAGCAGCCAAGATTTGGGCAGGTCCTACGAGCAGTACTTC.

The genes are TRBV4-2 and TRBJ2-3; D remains ambiguous. The CDR3 consists of 15 residues. The V and J ends lost 1 base and 2 bases respectively, with 10 bases between them. Germline values: CDR1 LGHNA, CDR2 YNFKEQ. The CDR3 reads CASSQASVSTDTQYF. The DNA for the CDR3 is TGTGCCAGCAGCCAAGCGAGCGTCTCCACAGATACGCAGTATTTT.

This chain links TRBV9 with TRBJ2-5, with TRBD1 matching over 9 bases. There are 15 residues in the CDR3. The germline V gene has CDR1 SGDLS and CDR2 YYNGEE. After removal of 3 bases from V and 5 bases from J, the junction contained 8 bases not matched to a gene. The CDR3 protein is CASSEGQGPQETQYF. In DNA, the CDR3 is TGTGCCAGCAGCGAGGGACAGGGCCCGCAGGAGACCCAGTACTTC.

The gene calls are TRBV10-2 and TRBJ2-3; TRBD2 matches at 10 bases. J lost 4 bases, V lost 5 bases, and 12 bases had no gene match. The germline V gene has CDR1 WSHSY and CDR2 SAAADI. The CDR3 totals 17 residues. For the CDR3, the DNA is TGCGCCAGCAGTCTGGGAAGCAGCGGGAGGGCCTCAGATACGCAGTATTTT. Translating it yields CASSLGSSGRASDTQYF.